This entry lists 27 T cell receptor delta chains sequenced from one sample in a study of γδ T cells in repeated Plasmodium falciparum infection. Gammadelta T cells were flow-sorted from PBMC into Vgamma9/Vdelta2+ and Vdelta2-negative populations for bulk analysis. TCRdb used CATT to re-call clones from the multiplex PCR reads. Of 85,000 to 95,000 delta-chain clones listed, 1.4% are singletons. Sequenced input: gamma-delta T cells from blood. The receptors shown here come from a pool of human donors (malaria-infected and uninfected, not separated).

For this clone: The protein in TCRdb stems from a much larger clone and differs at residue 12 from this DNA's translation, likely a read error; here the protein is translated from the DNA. The chain's CDR3 is CACDLLGGDTDELIF. In DNA, the CDR3 is TGTGCCTGTGACCTACTGGGGGGCGACACCGATGAACTCATCTTT. This chain connects TRDV2 to TRDJ1; 8 bases are shared with TRDD3. Since TCRdb gives no J gene, matching the DNA to germline was used here to assign it. The germline gives CDR1 GEAIGNYY, CDR2 EKD. The CDR3 is 15 residues long.

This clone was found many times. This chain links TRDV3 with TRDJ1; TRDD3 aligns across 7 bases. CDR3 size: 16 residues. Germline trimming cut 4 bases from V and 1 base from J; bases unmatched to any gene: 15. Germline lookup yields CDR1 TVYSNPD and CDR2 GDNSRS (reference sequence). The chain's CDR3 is CASRYVLGFLTDKLIF. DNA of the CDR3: TGTGCCTCCAGATACGTACTGGGGTTCCTCACCGATAAACTCATCTTT.

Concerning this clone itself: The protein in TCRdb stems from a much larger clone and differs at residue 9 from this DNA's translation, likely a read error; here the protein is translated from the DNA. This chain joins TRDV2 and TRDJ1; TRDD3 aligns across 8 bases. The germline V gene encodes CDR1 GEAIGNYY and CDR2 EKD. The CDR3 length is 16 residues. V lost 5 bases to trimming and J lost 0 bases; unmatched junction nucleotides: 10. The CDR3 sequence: CACVWLGDAHTDKLIF. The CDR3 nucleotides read TGTGCCTGTGTTTGGCTGGGGGACGCTCACACCGATAAACTCATCTTT.

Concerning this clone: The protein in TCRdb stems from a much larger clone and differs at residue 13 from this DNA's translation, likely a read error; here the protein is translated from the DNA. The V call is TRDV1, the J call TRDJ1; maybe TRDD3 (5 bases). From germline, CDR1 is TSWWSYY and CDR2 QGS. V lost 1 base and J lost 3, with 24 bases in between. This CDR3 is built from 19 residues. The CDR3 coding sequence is TGTGCTCTTGGGGAACCTCAGGGGGCATACGGAGACGCCCCCGATAAACTCATCTTT. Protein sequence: CALGEPQGAYGDAPDKLIF.

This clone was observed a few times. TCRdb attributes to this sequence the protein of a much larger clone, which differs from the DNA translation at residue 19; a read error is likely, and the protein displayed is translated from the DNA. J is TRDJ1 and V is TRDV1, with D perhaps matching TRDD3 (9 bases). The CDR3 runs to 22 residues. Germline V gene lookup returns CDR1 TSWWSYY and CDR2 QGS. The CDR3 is CALGEPGLPSGGYQMYTDRLIF. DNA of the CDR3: TGTGCTCTTGGGGAACCTGGCCTTCCTAGTGGGGGATATCAAATGTACACCGATAGACTCATCTTT.

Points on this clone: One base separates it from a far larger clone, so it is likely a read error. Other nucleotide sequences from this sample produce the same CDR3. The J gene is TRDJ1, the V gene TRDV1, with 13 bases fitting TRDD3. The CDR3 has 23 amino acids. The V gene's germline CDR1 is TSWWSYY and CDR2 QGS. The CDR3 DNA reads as TGTGCTCTTGGAGAACCAAATACTCCCGGCAATTACTGGGGGATACGGCATGCCGATAAACTCATCTTT. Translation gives CALGEPNTPGNYWGIRHADKLIF.

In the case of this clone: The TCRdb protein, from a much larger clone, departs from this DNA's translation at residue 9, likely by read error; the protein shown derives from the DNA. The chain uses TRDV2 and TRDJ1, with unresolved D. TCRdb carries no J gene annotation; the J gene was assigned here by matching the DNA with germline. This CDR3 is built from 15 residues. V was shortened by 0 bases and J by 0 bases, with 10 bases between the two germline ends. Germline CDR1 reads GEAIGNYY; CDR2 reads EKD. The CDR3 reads CACDTVVPNTDKLIF. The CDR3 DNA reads TGTGCCTGTGACACCGTGGTACCCAACACCGATAAACTCATCTTT.

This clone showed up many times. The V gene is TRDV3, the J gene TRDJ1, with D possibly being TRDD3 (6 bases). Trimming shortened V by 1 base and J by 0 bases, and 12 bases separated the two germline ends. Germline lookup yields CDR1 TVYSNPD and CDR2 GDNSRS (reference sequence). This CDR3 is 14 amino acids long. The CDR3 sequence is CAFTGVTHTDKLIF. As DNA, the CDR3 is TGTGCCTTTACTGGGGTTACTCACACCGATAAACTCATCTTT.

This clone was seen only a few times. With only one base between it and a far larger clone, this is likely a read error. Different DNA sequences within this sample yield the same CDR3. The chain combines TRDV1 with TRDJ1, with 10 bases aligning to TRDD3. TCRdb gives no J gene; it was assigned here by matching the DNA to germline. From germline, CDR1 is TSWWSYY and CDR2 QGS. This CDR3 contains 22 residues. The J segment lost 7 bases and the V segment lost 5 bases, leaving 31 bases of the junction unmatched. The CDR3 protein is CALGKSRPNGVRVLGDGVKLIF. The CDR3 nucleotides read TGTGCTCTTGGGAAGAGTCGACCTAATGGCGTAAGAGTACTGGGGGATGGGGTTAAACTCATCTTT.

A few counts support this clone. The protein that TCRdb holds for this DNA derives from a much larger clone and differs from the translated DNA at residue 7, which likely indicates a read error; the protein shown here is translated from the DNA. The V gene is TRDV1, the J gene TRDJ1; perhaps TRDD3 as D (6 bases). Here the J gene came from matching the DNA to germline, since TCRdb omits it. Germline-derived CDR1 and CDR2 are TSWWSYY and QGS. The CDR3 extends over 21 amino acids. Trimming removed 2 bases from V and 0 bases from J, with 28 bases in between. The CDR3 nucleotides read TGTGCTCTTGGGGAAGTTGGTGTCGTACCGTACTGGGTCCTCAACACCGATAAACTCATCTTT. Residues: CALGEVGVVPYWVLNTDKLIF.

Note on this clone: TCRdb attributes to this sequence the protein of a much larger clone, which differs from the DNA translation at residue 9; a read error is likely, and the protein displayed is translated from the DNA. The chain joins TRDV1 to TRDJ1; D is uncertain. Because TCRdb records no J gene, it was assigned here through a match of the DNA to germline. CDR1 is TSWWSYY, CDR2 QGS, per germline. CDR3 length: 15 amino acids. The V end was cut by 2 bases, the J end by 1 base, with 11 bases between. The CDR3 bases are TGTGCTCTTGGGGAAAGGTCAAGACGCACCGATAAACTCATCTTT. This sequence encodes CALGERSRRTDKLIF.

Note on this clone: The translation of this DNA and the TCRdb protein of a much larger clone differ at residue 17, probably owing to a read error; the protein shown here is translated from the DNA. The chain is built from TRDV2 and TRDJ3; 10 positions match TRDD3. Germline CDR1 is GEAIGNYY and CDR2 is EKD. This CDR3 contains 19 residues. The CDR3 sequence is CACDTVWGISSWDTRQTFF. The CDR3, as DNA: TGTGCCTGTGACACCGTCTGGGGGATAAGCTCCTGGGACACCCGACAGACGTTTTTC.

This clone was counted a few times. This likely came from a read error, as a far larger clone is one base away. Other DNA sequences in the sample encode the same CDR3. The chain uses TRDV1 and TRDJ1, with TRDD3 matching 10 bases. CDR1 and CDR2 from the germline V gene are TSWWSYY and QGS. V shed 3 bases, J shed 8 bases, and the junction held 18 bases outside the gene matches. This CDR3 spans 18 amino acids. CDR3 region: CALGELFPLHWGMRKLIF. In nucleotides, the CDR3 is TGTGCTCTTGGGGAGCTTTTCCCACTCCACTGGGGGATGAGAAAACTCATCTTT.

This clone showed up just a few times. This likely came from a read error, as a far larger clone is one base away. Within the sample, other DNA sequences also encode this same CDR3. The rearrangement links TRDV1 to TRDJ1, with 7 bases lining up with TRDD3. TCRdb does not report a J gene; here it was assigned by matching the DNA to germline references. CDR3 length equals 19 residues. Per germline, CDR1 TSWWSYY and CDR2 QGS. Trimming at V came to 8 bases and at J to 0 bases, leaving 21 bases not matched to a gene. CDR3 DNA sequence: TGTGCTCTTTCGGCTCTTACCGGGGGATTCACGCCGTACACCGATAAACTCATCTTT. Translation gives CALSALTGGFTPYTDKLIF.

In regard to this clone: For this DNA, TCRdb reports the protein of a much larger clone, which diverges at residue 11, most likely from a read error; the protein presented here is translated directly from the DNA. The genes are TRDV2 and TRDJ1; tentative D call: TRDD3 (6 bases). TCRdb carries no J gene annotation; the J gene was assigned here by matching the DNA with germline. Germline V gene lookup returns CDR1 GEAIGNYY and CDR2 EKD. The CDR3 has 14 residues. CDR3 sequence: CACDSLGLTDILIF. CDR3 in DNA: TGTGCCTGTGACTCACTGGGACTCACCGATATACTCATCTTT.

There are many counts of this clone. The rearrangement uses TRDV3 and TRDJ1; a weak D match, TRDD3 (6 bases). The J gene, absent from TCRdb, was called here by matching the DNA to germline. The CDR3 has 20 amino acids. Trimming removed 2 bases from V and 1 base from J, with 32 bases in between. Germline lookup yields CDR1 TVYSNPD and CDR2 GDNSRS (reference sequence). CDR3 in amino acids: CAFFRPRLLGPLRGTDKLIF. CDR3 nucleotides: TGTGCCTTTTTTCGACCCCGTTTGCTGGGGCCGCTGAGGGGCACCGATAAACTCATCTTT.

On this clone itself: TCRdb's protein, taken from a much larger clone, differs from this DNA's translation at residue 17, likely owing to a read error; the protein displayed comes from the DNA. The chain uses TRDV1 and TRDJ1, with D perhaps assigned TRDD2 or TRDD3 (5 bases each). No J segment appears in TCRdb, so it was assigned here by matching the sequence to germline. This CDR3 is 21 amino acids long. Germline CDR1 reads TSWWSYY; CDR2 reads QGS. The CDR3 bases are TGTGCTCTTGGGGAACTGGGCCTCCTCCTTCTTACGGGGAGGTACACCGGTAAACTCATCTTT. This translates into CALGELGLLLLTGRYTGKLIF.

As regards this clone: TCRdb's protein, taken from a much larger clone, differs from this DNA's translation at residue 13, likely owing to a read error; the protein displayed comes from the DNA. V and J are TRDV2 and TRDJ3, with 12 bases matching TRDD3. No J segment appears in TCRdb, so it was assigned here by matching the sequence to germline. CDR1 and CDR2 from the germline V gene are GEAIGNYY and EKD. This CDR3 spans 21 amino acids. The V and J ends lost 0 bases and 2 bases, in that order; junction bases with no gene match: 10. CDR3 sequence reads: CACDTGAAGGYGPWDTRQMFF. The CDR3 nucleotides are TGTGCCTGTGACACCGGAGCTGCTGGGGGATACGGACCCTGGGACACCCGACAGATGTTTTTC.

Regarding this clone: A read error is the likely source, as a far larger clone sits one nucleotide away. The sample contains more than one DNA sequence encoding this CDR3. CDR3 in DNA: TGTGCCTGTGACACCGGGACGTCTGGGGAATCGTACACTGATAAACTCATCTTT. Translated: CACDTGTSGESYTDKLIF. V and J are TRDV2 and TRDJ1; D may be TRDD3 (6 bases). TCRdb lists no J gene, so it was determined here by aligning the DNA to germline. From germline, CDR1 is GEAIGNYY and CDR2 EKD. CDR3 length: 18 residues.

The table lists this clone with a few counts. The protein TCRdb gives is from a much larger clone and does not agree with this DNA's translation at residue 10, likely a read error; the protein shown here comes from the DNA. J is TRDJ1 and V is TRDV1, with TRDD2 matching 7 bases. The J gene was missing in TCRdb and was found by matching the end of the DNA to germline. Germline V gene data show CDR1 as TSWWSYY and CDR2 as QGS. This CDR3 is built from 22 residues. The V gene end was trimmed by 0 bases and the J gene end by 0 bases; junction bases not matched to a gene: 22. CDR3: CALGELSYLTRTKGSYTDKLIF. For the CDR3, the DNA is TGTGCTCTTGGGGAACTTTCCTACCTTACCCGTACGAAGGGGTCGTACACCGATAAACTCATCTTT.

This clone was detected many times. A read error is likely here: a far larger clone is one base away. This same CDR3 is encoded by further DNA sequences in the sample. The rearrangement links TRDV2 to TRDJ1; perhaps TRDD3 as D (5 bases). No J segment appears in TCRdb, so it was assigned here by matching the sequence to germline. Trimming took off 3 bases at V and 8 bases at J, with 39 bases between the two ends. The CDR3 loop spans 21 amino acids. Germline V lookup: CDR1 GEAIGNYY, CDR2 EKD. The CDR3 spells CACDAVLDVLDSSKQGTKLIF. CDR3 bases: TGTGCCTGTGACGCAGTCCTTGACGTACTGGATTCGTCAAAGCAGGGGACCAAACTCATCTTT.

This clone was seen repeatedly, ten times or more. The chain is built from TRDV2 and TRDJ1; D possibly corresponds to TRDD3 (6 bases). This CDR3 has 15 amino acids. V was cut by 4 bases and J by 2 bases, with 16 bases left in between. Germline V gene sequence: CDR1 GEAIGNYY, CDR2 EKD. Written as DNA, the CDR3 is TGTGCCTGTGAGTCCTTGGGGGGAACAACCGATAAACTCATCTTT. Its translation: CACESLGGTTDKLIF.

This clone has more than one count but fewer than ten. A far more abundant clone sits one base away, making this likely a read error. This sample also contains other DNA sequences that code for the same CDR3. The CDR3 protein is CACDTLPPGGYGSTDKLIF. CDR3 nucleotide sequence: TGTGCCTGCGACACCCTGCCTCCTGGGGGATACGGAAGCACCGATAAACTCATCTTT. The chain recombines TRDV2 with TRDJ1; 12 nucleotides match TRDD3. As TCRdb names no J gene, one was assigned here on the basis of a DNA match to germline. The CDR3 totals 19 residues. CDR1 and CDR2 (germline): GEAIGNYY, EKD.

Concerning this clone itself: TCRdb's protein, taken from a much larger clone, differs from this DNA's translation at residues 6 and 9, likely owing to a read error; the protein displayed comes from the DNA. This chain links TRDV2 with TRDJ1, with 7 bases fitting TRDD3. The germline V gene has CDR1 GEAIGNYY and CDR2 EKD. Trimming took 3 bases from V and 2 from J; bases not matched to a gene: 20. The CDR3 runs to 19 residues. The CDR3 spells CACDSPYTSLGERTDKLIF. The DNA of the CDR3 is TGTGCCTGTGACTCACCTTATACCTCGTTGGGGGAAAGGACCGATAAACTCATCTTT.

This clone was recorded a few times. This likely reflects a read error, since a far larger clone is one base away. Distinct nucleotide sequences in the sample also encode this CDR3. CDR3: CACDTRGCSSWDTRQMFF. The CDR3 DNA reads as TGTGCCTGTGACACGCGGGGATGCAGCTCCTGGGACACCCGACAGATGTTTTTC. The chain carries TRDV2 and TRDJ3; TRDD3 might be the D (6 bases). Germline V gene data show CDR1 as GEAIGNYY and CDR2 as EKD. This CDR3 has 18 residues. V lost 1 base to trimming and J lost 0 bases, with 12 bases between them.

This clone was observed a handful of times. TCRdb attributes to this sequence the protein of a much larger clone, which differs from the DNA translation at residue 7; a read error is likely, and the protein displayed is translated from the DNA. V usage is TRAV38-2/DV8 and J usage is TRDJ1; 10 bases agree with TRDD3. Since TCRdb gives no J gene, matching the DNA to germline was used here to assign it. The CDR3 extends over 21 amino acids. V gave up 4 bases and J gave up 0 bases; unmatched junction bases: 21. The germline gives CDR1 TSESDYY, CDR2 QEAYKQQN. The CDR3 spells CAYRGPLSITGGFPYTDKLIF. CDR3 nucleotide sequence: TGTGCTTATAGGGGTCCCCTGTCGATTACTGGGGGATTTCCGTACACCGATAAACTCATCTTT.

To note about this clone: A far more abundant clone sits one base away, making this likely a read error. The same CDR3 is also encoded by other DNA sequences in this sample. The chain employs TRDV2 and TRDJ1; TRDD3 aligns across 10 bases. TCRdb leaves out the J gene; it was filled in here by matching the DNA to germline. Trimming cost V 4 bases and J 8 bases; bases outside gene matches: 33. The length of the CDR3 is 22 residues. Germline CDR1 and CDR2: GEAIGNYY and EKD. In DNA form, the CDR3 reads TGTGCCTGTGATACCGTAAATCGGCCGTCAATGGGGGATACACGTCCTCATCCAAAACTCATCTTT. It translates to CACDTVNRPSMGDTRPHPKLIF.